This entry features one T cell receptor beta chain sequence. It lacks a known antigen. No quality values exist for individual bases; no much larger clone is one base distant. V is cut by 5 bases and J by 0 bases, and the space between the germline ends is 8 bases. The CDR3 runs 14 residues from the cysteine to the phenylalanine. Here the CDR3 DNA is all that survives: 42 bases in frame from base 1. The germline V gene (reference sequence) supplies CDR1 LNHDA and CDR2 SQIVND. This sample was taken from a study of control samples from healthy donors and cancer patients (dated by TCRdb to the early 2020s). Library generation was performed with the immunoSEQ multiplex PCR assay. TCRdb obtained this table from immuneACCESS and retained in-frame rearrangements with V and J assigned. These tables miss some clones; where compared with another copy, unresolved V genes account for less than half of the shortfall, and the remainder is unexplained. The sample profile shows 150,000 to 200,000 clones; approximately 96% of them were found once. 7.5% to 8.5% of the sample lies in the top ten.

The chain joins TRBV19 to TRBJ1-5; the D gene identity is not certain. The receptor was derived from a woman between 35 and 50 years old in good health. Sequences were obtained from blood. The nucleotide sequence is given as TGTGCCAGTAGTCAGCAAGGTAGCAATCAGCCCCAGCATTTT. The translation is CASSQQGSNQPQHF. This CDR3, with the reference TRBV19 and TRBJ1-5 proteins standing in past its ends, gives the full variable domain DGGITQSPKYLFRKEGQNVTLSCEQNLNHDAMYWYRQDPGQGLRLIYYSQIVNDFQKGDIAEGYSVSREKKESFPLTVTSAQKNPTAFYLCASSQQGSNQPQHFGDGTRLSIL.